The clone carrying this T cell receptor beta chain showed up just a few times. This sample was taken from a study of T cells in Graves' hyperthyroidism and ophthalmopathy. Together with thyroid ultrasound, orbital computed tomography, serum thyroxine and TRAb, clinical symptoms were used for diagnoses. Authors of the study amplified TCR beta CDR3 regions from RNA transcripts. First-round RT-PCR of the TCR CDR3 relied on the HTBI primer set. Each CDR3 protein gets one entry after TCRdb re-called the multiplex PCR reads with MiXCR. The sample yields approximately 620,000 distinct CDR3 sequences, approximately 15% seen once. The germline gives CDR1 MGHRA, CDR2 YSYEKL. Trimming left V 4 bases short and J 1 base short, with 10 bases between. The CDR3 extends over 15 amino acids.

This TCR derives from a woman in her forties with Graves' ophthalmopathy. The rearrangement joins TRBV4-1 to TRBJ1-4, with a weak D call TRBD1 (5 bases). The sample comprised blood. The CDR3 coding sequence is TGCGCCAGCAGCCTCGGGGGTATAACTAATGAAAAACTGTTTTTT. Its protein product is CASSLGGITNEKLFF.